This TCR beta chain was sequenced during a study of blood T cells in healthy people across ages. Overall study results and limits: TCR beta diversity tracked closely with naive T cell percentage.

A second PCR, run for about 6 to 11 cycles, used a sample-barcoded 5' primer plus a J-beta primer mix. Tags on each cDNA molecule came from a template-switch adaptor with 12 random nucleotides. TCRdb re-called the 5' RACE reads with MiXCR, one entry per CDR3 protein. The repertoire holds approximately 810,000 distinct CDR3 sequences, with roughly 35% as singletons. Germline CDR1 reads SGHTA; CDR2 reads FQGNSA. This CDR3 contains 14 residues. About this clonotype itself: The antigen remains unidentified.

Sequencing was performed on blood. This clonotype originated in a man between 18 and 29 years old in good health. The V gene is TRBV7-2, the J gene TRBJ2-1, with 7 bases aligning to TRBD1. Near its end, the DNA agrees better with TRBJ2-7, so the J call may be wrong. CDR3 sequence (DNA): TGTGCCAGCAGCATACAGGGGACCGACAATGAGCAGTACTTC. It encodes CASSIQGTDNEQYF.